The 20 T cell receptor beta chains in this list originate from one sample, sequenced in a study of T-cell memory formation after mild COVID-19. TCRdb called the 5' RACE reads again in MiXCR, with one record for every CDR3 protein. The sample carries about 470,000 distinct CDR3 sequences, around a quarter recorded once. The sample was PBMCs or a T cell subset sorted from them (not recorded which). These TCRs come from an adult woman who had mild COVID-19 (a few samples of this study predate the infection). Cell type and time point are not known.

Only a few counts were recorded for this clonotype. A clone one base away is much larger, so this may be a read error. The chain couples TRBV5-1 to TRBJ2-5; D unclear. Trimming cost V 1 base and J 1 base, with 2 bases left between them. CDR3 length equals 12 residues. The V gene's germline CDR1 is SGHRS and CDR2 YFSETQ. As DNA, the CDR3 is TGCGCCAGCAGCTTGCGCCAAGAGACCCAGTACTTC. This sequence encodes CASSLRQETQYF.

The chain couples TRBV12-3 or TRBV12-4 to TRBJ1-2, with D perhaps TRBD1 (5 bases). The V gene lost 5 bases and the J gene lost 4 bases, with 14 bases spanning the gap. This CDR3 is built from 14 residues. CDR3 nucleotide sequence: TGTGCCAGCAGTACCCAGGGAAGGAGCTATGGCTACACCTTC. It is translated as CASSTQGRSYGYTF.

The chain recombines TRBV4-2 with TRBJ2-1, with 11 positions matching TRBD2. The J segment lost 2 bases and the V segment lost 0 bases, leaving 0 bases of the junction unmatched. CDR3 length: 16 residues. Germline-derived CDR1 and CDR2 are LGHNA and YNFKEQ. CDR3 loop: CASSQDSGGAYNEQFF. The CDR3 DNA reads TGTGCCAGCAGCCAAGATAGCGGGGGGGCCTACAATGAGCAGTTCTTC.

The chain combines TRBV7-9 with TRBJ2-5; TRBD1 is a possible D gene (5 bases). CDR1 is SEHNR and CDR2 is FQNEAQ in the germline V gene (reference sequence). CDR3 length: 15 amino acids. The V and J ends lost 5 bases and 2 bases respectively, with 15 bases between them. The CDR3, as DNA: TGTGCCAGCAGCCGCCCAGGGTTCGGGCAAGAGACCCAGTACTTC. Residues: CASSRPGFGQETQYF.

This clonotype was recorded a few times. The chain uses TRBV25-1 and TRBJ2-1, with no clear D. The V and J ends lost 6 bases and 9 bases respectively, with 9 bases between them. Germline CDR1 reads MGHDK; CDR2 reads SYGVNS. This CDR3 region has 11 residues. The CDR3 sequence: CASRQGVEQFF. DNA for the CDR3: TGTGCCAGCAGGCAAGGAGTTGAGCAGTTCTTC.

The table lists this clonotype with a few counts. This chain joins TRBV12-3 or TRBV12-4 and TRBJ2-7; 11 bases fit TRBD2. Germline trimming cut 5 bases from V and 4 bases from J; bases unmatched to any gene: 7. This CDR3 comprises 15 residues. The CDR3 sequence: CASSPTSGKDYEQYF. In DNA form, the CDR3 reads TGTGCCAGCAGTCCGACTAGCGGGAAAGATTACGAGCAGTACTTC.

The genes are TRBV29-1 and TRBJ2-5, with D tentatively TRBD1 (5 bases). Trimming took 2 bases from V and 3 from J, leaving 10 bases between them. Germline V gene sequence: CDR1 SQVTM, CDR2 ANQGSEA. CDR3 length: 13 residues. CDR3 sequence: CSVETGEKETQYF. Here the CDR3 DNA reads TGCAGCGTTGAAACAGGCGAAAAAGAGACCCAGTACTTC.

This clonotype has just a few counts. The chain has TRBV7-6 and TRBJ2-5; perhaps TRBD1 as D (5 bases). V was shortened by 1 base and J by 2 bases, with 14 bases between the two germline ends. This CDR3 comprises 16 residues. The germline V gene has CDR1 SGHVS and CDR2 FNYEAQ. The CDR3 spells CASSLGFRGRQETQYF. In DNA form, the CDR3 reads TGTGCCAGCAGCTTAGGTTTTAGGGGCAGGCAAGAGACCCAGTACTTC.

V is TRBV30 and J is TRBJ1-1; 7 bases fit TRBD1. The V gene's germline CDR1 is GTSNPN and CDR2 SVGIG (reference sequence). The ends lost 1 base at V and 4 bases at J; junction bases unmatched: 6. This CDR3 is 14 amino acids long. The CDR3 loop is CAWSGQGVFTEAFF. The CDR3, as DNA: TGTGCCTGGAGTGGACAGGGAGTTTTCACTGAAGCTTTCTTT. The variable domain in full, completed from reference TRBV30 and TRBJ1-1, reads SQTIHQWPATLVQPVGSPLSLECTVEGTSNPNLYWYRQAAGRGLQLLFYSVGIGQISSEVPQNLSASRPQDRQFILSSKKLLLSDSGFYLCAWSGQGVFTEAFFGQGTRLTVV.

This chain uses TRBV7-8 with TRBJ1-1; D gene ambiguous. Germline assignment: CDR1 SGHVS and CDR2 FQNEAQ. This CDR3 comprises 15 residues. Trimming stripped 0 bases from V and 8 bases from J, with 16 bases between. CDR3 bases: TGTGCCAGCAGCTTAGCGATTACCCCCCTTGGGGAAGCTTTCTTT. Protein: CASSLAITPLGEAFF.

The sample holds a few counts of this clonotype. V gene TRBV10-3 combines with J gene TRBJ1-6; no clear D gene. Per germline, CDR1 ENHRY and CDR2 SYGVKD. The CDR3 is 14 amino acids. The germline V and J ends were trimmed by 0 bases and 10 bases, with 10 bases remaining between them. The CDR3 is CAISESNPGSPLHF. The CDR3 nucleotides are TGTGCCATCAGTGAGTCAAACCCAGGATCACCCCTCCACTTT.

The chain has TRBV7-8 and TRBJ2-5; no clear D. CDR3 length: 15 amino acids. Germline assignment: CDR1 SGHVS and CDR2 FQNEAQ. V was cut by 1 base and J by 5 bases, with 14 bases left in between. As DNA, the CDR3 is TGTGCCAGCAGCTTAGGGATTTTCCTTCTGGAGACCCAGTACTTC. Protein sequence: CASSLGIFLLETQYF.

This clonotype has only a few counts. The DNA for the CDR3 is TGCAGCGTTACCAAGACAGGGGGGATCATGAACACTGAAGCTTTCTTT. Amino acids: CSVTKTGGIMNTEAFF. The chain has TRBV29-1 and TRBJ1-1; TRBD1 aligns across 9 bases. The CDR3 contains 16 residues. Germline trimming cut 5 bases from V and 0 bases from J; bases unmatched to any gene: 10. CDR1 and CDR2 (germline): SQVTM, ANQGSEA. Full variable domain (missing parts from reference TRBV29-1 and TRBJ1-1): SAVISQKPSRDICQRGTSLTIQCQVDSQVTMMFWYRQQPGQSLTLIATANQGSEATYESGFVIDKFPISRPNLTFSTLTVSNMSPEDSSIYLCSVTKTGGIMNTEAFFGQGTRLTVV.

The chain links TRBV12-3 or TRBV12-4 to TRBJ2-3; the D gene is possibly TRBD1 (6 bases). V dropped 7 bases and J dropped 4 bases, with 12 bases sitting between them. The CDR3 is made up of 13 amino acids. The chain's CDR3 is CASILGASDTQYF. DNA for the CDR3: TGTGCCAGCATCCTGGGGGCCTCAGATACGCAGTATTTT.

This chain links TRBV24-1 with TRBJ2-5; a possible D gene is TRBD2 (5 bases). Per germline, CDR1 KGHDR and CDR2 SFDVKD. The CDR3 extends over 13 amino acids. Trimming removed 0 bases from V and 5 bases from J, with 6 bases in between. The DNA of the CDR3 is TGTGCCACCAGTGATTTGAGGGAGGAGACCCAGTACTTC. Translation: CATSDLREETQYF.

This CDR3 is CSARGLLQETQYF. The DNA for the CDR3 is TGCAGTGCTCGAGGACTACTGCAAGAGACCCAGTACTTC. J is TRBJ2-5 and V is TRBV20-1; D is possibly TRBD2 (6 bases). There are 13 residues in the CDR3. V gave up 5 bases and J gave up 2 bases, with 12 bases separating them. CDR1 and CDR2 (germline): DFQATT, SNEGSKA (reference sequence).

The chain couples TRBV30 to TRBJ2-1; D gene ambiguous. In germline, CDR1 is GTSNPN, CDR2 SVGIG (reference sequence). Trimming took 2 bases from V and 0 from J, leaving 11 bases between them. The CDR3 runs to 15 residues. The CDR3 bases are TGTGCCTGGAGTCCCCTTTACGACTCCTACAATGAGCAGTTCTTC. Protein sequence: CAWSPLYDSYNEQFF.

At least ten counts were recorded for this clonotype. The chain uses TRBV20-1 and TRBJ2-5, with D perhaps matching TRBD2 (6 bases). The germline CDR1 and CDR2 sequences are DFQATT and SNEGSKA (reference sequence). With 3 bases removed from V and 5 bases from J, the gap between germline ends came to 16 bases. The CDR3 has 14 residues. The CDR3 loop is CSARRPGERETQYF. CDR3 nucleotide sequence: TGCAGTGCTAGGAGGCCGGGAGAAAGGGAGACCCAGTACTTC.

The chain is built from TRBV9 and TRBJ2-1; 11 nucleotides align to TRBD1. The V gene end was trimmed by 0 bases and the J gene end by 6 bases; junction bases not matched to a gene: 5. The CDR3 is 16 amino acids. Per germline, CDR1 SGDLS and CDR2 YYNGEE. The CDR3 region is CASSVGWTGGFNEQFF. The CDR3 nucleotides read TGTGCCAGCAGCGTAGGTTGGACAGGGGGCTTCAATGAGCAGTTCTTC.

As regards this clonotype: One end of the junction is discordant with germline, which a read error may explain. The gene calls are TRBV13 and TRBJ2-1; D remains unclear. The germline V gene has CDR1 PRHDT and CDR2 FYEKMQ (reference sequence). The CDR3 runs to 11 residues. CDR3 amino acids: CASSSSLAVLF. The CDR3 nucleotides are TGTGCCAGCAGCTCCTCCCTCGCGGTGCTCTTC.